The 10 T cell receptor beta chains given below trace back to one sample, sequenced in a study of technical replicates of blood from a few donors. Sequenced by immunoSEQ multiplex PCR; TCRdb stores in-frame clones only, minus some. The table has tens of thousands of clones, 90% to 95% seen once. Sequenced material: PBMCs. The receptors stem from a human donor in good health. Some clones in this sample may be carry-over from other donors' samples.

This clone was counted once. This chain joins TRBV2 and TRBJ2-3; 7 bases are a match to TRBD2. The J segment lost 4 bases and the V segment lost 7 bases, leaving 8 bases of the junction unmatched. Per germline, CDR1 SNHLY and CDR2 FYNNEI. There are 14 residues in the CDR3. The CDR3 is CASTGGSRSDTQYF. The CDR3 DNA follows: TGTGCCAGCACGGGCGGGAGTCGCTCAGATACGCAGTATTTT. The variable domain in full, with the rest retrieved from reference TRBV2 and TRBJ2-3, is EPEVTQTPSHQVTQMGQEVILRCVPISNHLYFYWYRQILGQKVEFLVSFYNNEISEKSEIFDDQFSVERPDGSNFTLKIRSTKLEDSAMYFCASTGGSRSDTQYFGPGTRLTVL.

This sequence joins TRBV27 and TRBJ2-1, with no clear D. This CDR3 has 14 amino acids. Trimming pared 4 bases from V and 7 bases from J, leaving 14 bases between. CDR1 and CDR2 (germline): MNHEY, SMNVEV (reference sequence). DNA of the CDR3: TGTGCCAGCAGTTCGACTTACCGGGTGAATGAGCAGTTCTTC. It translates to CASSSTYRVNEQFF.

This sequence joins TRBV4-3 and TRBJ2-7; no firm D call. Trimming stripped 0 bases from V and 0 bases from J, with 12 bases between. CDR3 length: 16 residues. Germline V gene lookup returns CDR1 LGHNA and CDR2 YSLEER. The CDR3 region has the DNA TGCGCCAGCAGCCAAGATACTGCGGCTACCTCCTACGAGCAGTACTTC. Translated, it gives CASSQDTAATSYEQYF.

The genes are TRBV7-7 and TRBJ2-5, with D maybe TRBD2 (6 bases). V was cut by 5 bases and J by 2 bases, with 21 bases left in between. The CDR3 is made up of 17 amino acids. Germline assignment: CDR1 SSHAT and CDR2 FNYEAQ (reference sequence). The CDR3 sequence is CASSRLAGLALQETQYF. For the CDR3, the DNA is TGTGCCAGCAGCCGATTGGCCGGGCTAGCGCTGCAAGAGACCCAGTACTTC.

This clone was observed a few times. The same CDR3 can be traced to other DNA sequences in this sample. The chain couples TRBV7-9 to TRBJ1-2; no clear D. The CDR3 totals 13 residues. Trimming shortened V by 2 bases and J by 1 base, and 5 bases separated the two germline ends. The germline gives CDR1 SEHNR, CDR2 FQNEAQ (reference sequence). The CDR3 DNA reads as TGTGCCAGCAGCTTAACCAGTAACTATGGCTACACCTTC. As protein: CASSLTSNYGYTF.

The V call is TRBV2, the J call TRBJ2-3, with 11 bases that match TRBD2. With V trimmed by 2 bases and J by 4 bases, 5 bases remained unmatched. From germline, CDR1 is SNHLY and CDR2 FYNNEI. The CDR3 runs to 16 residues. The CDR3 sequence is CASSEPTGLAADTQYF. In DNA form, the CDR3 reads TGTGCCAGCAGTGAACCGACGGGACTAGCGGCAGATACGCAGTATTTT.

The chain links TRBV5-1 to TRBJ1-1, with TRBD1 matching 7 bases. The CDR3 spans 14 residues. V shed 0 bases, J shed 4 bases, and the junction held 3 bases outside the gene matches. Looked up from germline, CDR1 is SGHRS and CDR2 is YFSETQ. Here the CDR3 DNA reads TGCGCCAGCAGCTTGGGACAGGGTGCCACTGAAGCTTTCTTT. This encodes CASSLGQGATEAFF.

The rearrangement joins TRBV5-1 to TRBJ2-2; D perhaps matches TRBD1 (6 bases). Germline lookup yields CDR1 SGHRS and CDR2 YFSETQ. V gave up 0 bases and J gave up 7 bases, with 10 bases separating them. CDR3 length: 14 amino acids. For the CDR3, the DNA is TGCGCCAGCAGCTTGGACAGGGATGGCGGGGAGCTGTTTTTT. Amino acids: CASSLDRDGGELFF.

This rearrangement joins TRBV7-3 to TRBJ1-6; 7 bases agree with TRBD1. V was pared by 5 bases and J by 7 bases, with 5 bases of the junction left unmatched. Germline V gene data show CDR1 as SGHTA and CDR2 as FQGTGA. The CDR3 spans 14 residues. CDR3 sequence: CASSQTDRNSPLHF. CDR3 DNA sequence: TGTGCCAGCAGCCAAACGGACAGGAATTCACCCCTCCACTTT.

The rearrangement uses TRBV4-3 and TRBJ2-7; 8 bases are shared with TRBD1. Trimming at V came to 6 bases and at J to 0 bases, leaving 13 bases not matched to a gene. CDR1 and CDR2 from the germline V gene are LGHNA and YSLEER. The CDR3 totals 17 residues. The CDR3, as DNA: TGCGCCAGCAGGTACGACAGGGGCCGTATCCCCTCCTACGAGCAGTACTTC. Its protein product is CASRYDRGRIPSYEQYF.